A selection of T cell receptor beta chains follows, all from one sample in a study of blood T cells in healthy people across ages. TCRdb independently ran MiXCR on the 5' RACE reads; one entry per CDR3 protein. The table has around 600,000 distinct CDR3 sequences, 40% to 55% seen once. Sequencing was performed on blood. Receptors were obtained from an older man in good health. CDR3s include the opening cysteine and the closing phenylalanine or tryptophan. The D gene is left open where the match is weak. Clone size is shown for a subset of rows, as once, few, many or a class of expanded clone.

D gene	V gene	J gene	clone size	CDR3 DNA	CDR3 protein
-	TRBV2	TRBJ1-5	few	TGTGCCAGCAGTGCTGGGGAAAATCAGCCCCAGCATTTT	CASSAGENQPQHF
-	TRBV20-1	TRBJ1-1	-	TGCAGTGCTAGAGGCTCAGGACAGAACACTGAAGCTTTCTTT	CSARGSGQNTEAFF
TRBD1	TRBV2	TRBJ1-2	few	TGTGCCAGCAGTCCAAGACAGGGGAGAGACTATGGCTACACCTTC	CASSPRQGRDYGYTF
-	TRBV11-2	TRBJ2-1	few	TGTGCCAGCAGCAACGACAGAACAGGGTTGAAGTTCTTC	CASSNDRTGLKFF
TRBD1	TRBV7-9	TRBJ2-1	-	TGTGCCAGCAGCTTAGGGACAGGGCCCTACAATGAGCAGTTCTTC	CASSLGTGPYNEQFF
-	TRBV7-2	TRBJ2-1	many	TGTGCCAGCAGCTTAGCGAGGGCTAACAATGAGCAGTTCTTC	CASSLARANNEQFF
-	TRBV20-1	TRBJ2-1	few	TGCAGTGCTGTAGCGCCCTTGGGCTATGAGCAGTTCTTC	CSAVAPLGYEQFF
-	TRBV29-1	TRBJ2-1	-	TGCAGCGTTGGGCGGCAGGGGATCAGCAATGAGCGGTTCTTC	CSVGRQGISNERFF
TRBD2	TRBV4-3	TRBJ2-1	-	TGCGCCAGCAGCCACGCCATAGCGGGAGGGCCGTCCTACAATGAGCAGTTCTTC	CASSHAIAGGPSYNEQFF
-	TRBV7-9	TRBJ1-2	many	TGTGCCAGCAGCGTGGACAGTATTATCTATGGCTACACCTTC	CASSVDSIIYGYTF